This is a list of T cell receptor beta chains from one sample in a study of blood T cell repertoires in COVID-19. Repertoires were generated with immunoSEQ multiplex PCR, while TCRdb's copy carries only in-frame clones and drops some. The sample consists of fewer than 250,000 clones, around four fifths of them appearing once. The sequencing input was peripheral blood. Every receptor here comes from a human donor in a cohort sampled during active COVID-19. Both conserved end residues are trimmed from each CDR3. The order of the fields is J gene, V gene, clone size, CDR3 protein. Some rows mark clone size as missing; the rest say once, few, many or name a class of expanded clone.

j_gene: TRBJ2-7
v_gene: TRBV5-1
abundance: few
CDR3aa: ASSGGLAGVSKFWSYEQY

j_gene: TRBJ2-3
v_gene: TRBV29-1
abundance: .
CDR3aa: SVGDSLFRDTQY

j_gene: TRBJ2-5
v_gene: TRBV2
abundance: .
CDR3aa: ASNGQGVGETQY

j_gene: TRBJ1-1
v_gene: TRBV2
abundance: .
CDR3aa: ASGLDRVNTEAF

j_gene: TRBJ1-2
v_gene: TRBV5-6
abundance: .
CDR3aa: ASSFTSNYGYT

j_gene: TRBJ2-3
v_gene: TRBV6-5
abundance: .
CDR3aa: ASSYSSTDTQY

j_gene: TRBJ1-6
v_gene: TRBV6-5
abundance: .
CDR3aa: ASRQGRDNSPLH

j_gene: TRBJ2-1
v_gene: TRBV6-5
abundance: .
CDR3aa: ASSQAGTGNEQF

j_gene: TRBJ2-2
v_gene: TRBV6-6
abundance: once
CDR3aa: ASRGTGETGELF

j_gene: TRBJ2-3
v_gene: TRBV3-1/TRBV3-2
abundance: .
CDR3aa: ASSQGQFTDTQY

j_gene: TRBJ1-6
v_gene: TRBV30
abundance: .
CDR3aa: AWSVGSSYNSPLH

j_gene: TRBJ1-5
v_gene: TRBV2
abundance: .
CDR3aa: ASSQGLGNQPQH

j_gene: TRBJ2-1
v_gene: TRBV29-1
abundance: .
CDR3aa: SVLGLADNEQF

j_gene: TRBJ2-5
v_gene: TRBV29-1
abundance: once
CDR3aa: SVEREWKTQY

j_gene: TRBJ2-3
v_gene: TRBV7-2
abundance: .
CDR3aa: ASSGQGGSTDTQY

j_gene: TRBJ2-3
v_gene: TRBV29-1
abundance: .
CDR3aa: SVDVTGNTDTQY

j_gene: TRBJ1-4
v_gene: TRBV19
abundance: .
CDR3aa: ASSITPQGAEKLF

j_gene: TRBJ1-6
v_gene: TRBV4-2
abundance: once
CDR3aa: ASSQFVLDRTNSPLH

j_gene: TRBJ1-2
v_gene: TRBV27
abundance: few
CDR3aa: ASSFWGGRGYT

j_gene: TRBJ2-3
v_gene: TRBV11-2
abundance: .
CDR3aa: ASSSRDRSTDTQY

j_gene: TRBJ2-7
v_gene: TRBV6-5
abundance: .
CDR3aa: ASSGTYEQY

j_gene: TRBJ1-2
v_gene: TRBV30
abundance: .
CDR3aa: AWRTRIYGYT

j_gene: TRBJ1-6
v_gene: TRBV18
abundance: .
CDR3aa: ASSTGTGVSPLH

j_gene: TRBJ2-1
v_gene: TRBV18
abundance: once
CDR3aa: ASSPNREQF

j_gene: TRBJ2-1
v_gene: TRBV19
abundance: .
CDR3aa: ASRTQGDHNEQF

j_gene: TRBJ2-3
v_gene: TRBV30
abundance: few
CDR3aa: AWGPRADTQY

j_gene: TRBJ2-1
v_gene: TRBV7-2
abundance: few
CDR3aa: ASSLGLRGSLNEQF

j_gene: TRBJ2-5
v_gene: TRBV19
abundance: .
CDR3aa: ASSTPAQTQY

j_gene: TRBJ2-3
v_gene: TRBV29-1
abundance: .
CDR3aa: SVMGLAGTSTDTQY

j_gene: TRBJ2-2
v_gene: TRBV5-6
abundance: .
CDR3aa: ASSFYSGARTGELF

j_gene: TRBJ1-5
v_gene: TRBV5-8
abundance: .
CDR3aa: ASSLKTGGRSNQPQH

j_gene: TRBJ1-1
v_gene: TRBV20-1
abundance: once
CDR3aa: SASVADLEAF

j_gene: TRBJ1-6
v_gene: TRBV3-1/TRBV3-2
abundance: medium-sized
CDR3aa: ASSQGGTGARSPLH

j_gene: TRBJ2-1
v_gene: TRBV9
abundance: few
CDR3aa: ASSSEGESSYNEQF